A selection of T cell receptor beta chains follows, all from one sample in a study of early T cells in non-severe SARS-CoV-2 infection. TCRdb reprocessed the 5' RACE reads via MiXCR and lists one record per CDR3 protein. The sample has tens of thousands of distinct CDR3 sequences, approximately 10% seen once. The specimen comprised whole blood, sampled at baseline. These receptor sequences come from an adult who was a healthcare worker with PCR-confirmed SARS-CoV-2 infection or an uninfected control (not recorded which). CDR3s include the opening cysteine and the closing phenylalanine or tryptophan. A D gene is named only where the DNA matches it firmly. The size of a clone is reported for some rows only, either as once, few or many, or as a class for expanded clones.

>TRBV10-3|TRBJ2-5|few|TRBD1
TGTGCCATCAGGAGCGGACAGGGCGAAGAGACCCAGTACTTC
CAIRSGQGEETQYF
>TRBV18|TRBJ2-2|-|TRBD1
TGTGCCAGCTCACAAGATACAGGGGGAGACACCGGGGAGCTGTTTTTT
CASSQDTGGDTGELFF
>TRBV7-3|TRBJ1-1|many|TRBD1
TGTGCCAGCGGTCCGTTAACGACAGGGCCTAACACTGAAGCTTTCTTT
CASGPLTTGPNTEAFF
>TRBV7-2|TRBJ2-1|-|-
TGTGCCAGCAGCCCAGACTTCATTAATGAGCAGTTCTTC
CASSPDFINEQFF
>TRBV5-4|TRBJ2-1|few|-
TGTGCCAGCAGCTTGGGGGGAGCCTACAATGAGCAGTTCTTC
CASSLGGAYNEQFF
>TRBV9|TRBJ2-7|few|-
TGTGCCAGCAGCGTAGGATCCCAGTCCTACGAGCAGTACTTC
CASSVGSQSYEQYF
>TRBV6-2/TRBV6-3|TRBJ2-7|many|TRBD2
TGTGCCAGCAGTTACCTAGCGGGAGTTGAGCAGTACTTC
CASSYLAGVEQYF
>TRBV12-5|TRBJ2-5|few|-
TGTGCTAGTGGTCTTACAGGCCAAGAGACCCAGTACTTC
CASGLTGQETQYF
>TRBV12-3/TRBV12-4|TRBJ2-1|few|TRBD1
TGTGCCACGAAACAGGGGGTATGGGATGAGCAGTTCTTC
CATKQGVWDEQFF
>TRBV9|TRBJ2-5|-|-
TGTGCCAGCAGCCGCCAGAACCAAGAGACCCAGTACTTC
CASSRQNQETQYF
>TRBV4-1|TRBJ2-3|once|TRBD1
TGCGCCAGCAGCCAATCAGTACCGGGACAGGGGCTGGATACGCAGTATTTT
CASSQSVPGQGLDTQYF
>TRBV7-9|TRBJ1-1|-|-
TGTGCCAGCAGCTTCACCATGGAGACTGAAGCTTTCTTT
CASSFTMETEAFF
>TRBV20-1|TRBJ2-2|few|TRBD2
TGCAGTGCTAGAGAACTAGCGGGACTTAAAACCGGGGAGCTGTTTTTT
CSARELAGLKTGELFF
>TRBV12-3/TRBV12-4|TRBJ2-2|many|-
TGTGCCAGCAGTTTCACCACCGGGGAGCTGTTTTTT
CASSFTTGELFF
>TRBV20-1|TRBJ2-7|few|TRBD2
TGCAGTGCTAGAAAAAGAAGGACTAGCCTAGGATACGAGCAGTACTTC
CSARKRRTSLGYEQYF
>TRBV9|TRBJ2-7|-|-
TGTGCCAGCAGCGTGGGGACGGATCCCTACGAGCAGTACTTC
CASSVGTDPYEQYF
>TRBV12-3/TRBV12-4|TRBJ2-1|few|TRBD2
TGTGCCAGCCGACTAGCGGGAATGTTAAATGAGCAGTTCTTC
CASRLAGMLNEQFF
>TRBV6-2/TRBV6-3|TRBJ2-5|few|TRBD1
TGTGCCAGCGTAAGGGACAGGACAGAGACCCAGTACTTC
CASVRDRTETQYF
>TRBV25-1|TRBJ2-7|many|TRBD2
TGTGCCAGCAGTGGGCCCCCTGGGGCGGGAGGTTCCTACGAGCAGTACTTC
CASSGPPGAGGSYEQYF
>TRBV2|TRBJ1-2|many|-
TGTGCCAGCGACGCGGAAGCTAACTATGGCTACACCTTC
CASDAEANYGYTF
>TRBV4-3|TRBJ2-7|-|-
TGCGCCAGCAGCCAAGAAGGGATATCTTCCTACGAGCAGTACTTC
CASSQEGISSYEQYF
>TRBV6-2/TRBV6-3|TRBJ2-5|few|TRBD2
TGTGCCAGCAGTTACGGGACTAGCGGACAAGAGACCCAGTACTTC
CASSYGTSGQETQYF
>TRBV12-3/TRBV12-4|TRBJ1-4|many|TRBD1
TGTGCCAGCAGCGAGGAACAGGGGTTGGGAGGTGCGGAAAAACTGTTTTTT
CASSEEQGLGGAEKLFF
>TRBV6-2/TRBV6-3|TRBJ2-4|many|-
TGTGCCAGCAGAAGTTTAGGGACAAACAAAAACATTCAGTACTTC
CASRSLGTNKNIQYF
>TRBV18|TRBJ1-1|few|-
TGTGCCAGCTCACGCGCCGCTGAAGCTTTCTTT
CASSRAAEAFF
>TRBV20-1|TRBJ1-2|-|TRBD1
TGCAGTGCTAGAAGGGGACAGGCTAACTATGGCTACACCTTC
CSARRGQANYGYTF